The TCR beta chain under discussion was sequenced for a study of Tregs in tolerant kidney transplant recipients. In germline, CDR1 is MNHEY, CDR2 SVGAGI. The CDR3 is 15 residues long. V lost 6 bases, J lost 0 bases, and 12 bases lay in between. Sequencing was performed with immunoSEQ multiplex PCR; in TCRdb, only in-frame clones are kept and a portion is missing. The table records tens of thousands of clones, around four fifths of them present only once. General study findings and limits: Tregs expanded with activated donor B cells seemed most donor-specific. Few patients were studied, so findings need validation in larger groups. Biological reproducibility was not directly addressed, but technical replication error appeared minimal.

Worth noting for this clone: What it recognizes is unknown.

The source material was CD4+ T cells from blood. The source is a human donor in good health. This chain connects TRBV6-5 to TRBJ1-3; a possible D gene is TRBD1 (6 bases). CDR3 DNA: TGTGCCAGCAGGTCCACAGGGAGCTCTGGAAACACCATATATTTT. Its translation: CASRSTGSSGNTIYF.